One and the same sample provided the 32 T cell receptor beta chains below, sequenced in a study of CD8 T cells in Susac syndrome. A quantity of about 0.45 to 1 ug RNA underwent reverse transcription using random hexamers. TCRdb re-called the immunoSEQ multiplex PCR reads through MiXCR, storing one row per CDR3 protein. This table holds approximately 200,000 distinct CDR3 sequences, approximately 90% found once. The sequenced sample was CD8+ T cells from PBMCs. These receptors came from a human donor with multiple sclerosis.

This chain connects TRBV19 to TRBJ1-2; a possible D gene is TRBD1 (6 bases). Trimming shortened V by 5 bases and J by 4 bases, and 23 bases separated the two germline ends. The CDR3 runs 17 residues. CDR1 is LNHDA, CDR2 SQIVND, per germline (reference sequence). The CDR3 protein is CASSSPYDRPHPYGYTF. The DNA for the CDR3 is TGTGCCAGTAGTTCCCCTTACGACAGGCCTCATCCCTATGGCTACACCTTC.

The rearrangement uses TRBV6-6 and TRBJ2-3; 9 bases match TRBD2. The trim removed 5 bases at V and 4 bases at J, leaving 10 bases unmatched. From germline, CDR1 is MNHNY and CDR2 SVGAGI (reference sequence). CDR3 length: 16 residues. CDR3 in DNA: TGTGCCAGCAGTCATGGGACTAGCAATTGGGCAGATACGCAGTATTTT. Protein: CASSHGTSNWADTQYF.

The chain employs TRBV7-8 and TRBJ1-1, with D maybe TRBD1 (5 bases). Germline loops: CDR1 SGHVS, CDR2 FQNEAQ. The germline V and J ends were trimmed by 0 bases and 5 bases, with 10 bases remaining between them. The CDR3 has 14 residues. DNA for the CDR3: TGTGCCAGCAGCTTAGCTGAGGGGAGTACTGAAGCTTTCTTT. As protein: CASSLAEGSTEAFF.

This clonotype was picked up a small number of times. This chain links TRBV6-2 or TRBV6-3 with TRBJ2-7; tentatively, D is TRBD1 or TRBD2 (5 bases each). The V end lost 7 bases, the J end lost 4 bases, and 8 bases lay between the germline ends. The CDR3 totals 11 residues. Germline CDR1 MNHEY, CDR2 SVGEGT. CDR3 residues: CASTGAYEQYF. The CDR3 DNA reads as TGTGCCAGCACCGGGGCTTACGAGCAGTACTTC.

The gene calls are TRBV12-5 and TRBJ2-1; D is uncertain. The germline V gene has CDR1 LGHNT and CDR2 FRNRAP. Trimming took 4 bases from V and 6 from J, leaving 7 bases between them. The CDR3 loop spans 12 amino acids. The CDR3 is CASGSFLNEQFF. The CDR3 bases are TGTGCTAGTGGTTCATTCCTCAATGAGCAGTTCTTC.

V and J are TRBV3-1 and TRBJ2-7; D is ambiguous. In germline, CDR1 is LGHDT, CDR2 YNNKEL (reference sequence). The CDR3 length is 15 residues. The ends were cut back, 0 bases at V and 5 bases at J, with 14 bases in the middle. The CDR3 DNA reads TGTGCCAGCAGCCAAGATTACCGTATGGGCCACGAGCAGTACTTC. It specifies CASSQDYRMGHEQYF.

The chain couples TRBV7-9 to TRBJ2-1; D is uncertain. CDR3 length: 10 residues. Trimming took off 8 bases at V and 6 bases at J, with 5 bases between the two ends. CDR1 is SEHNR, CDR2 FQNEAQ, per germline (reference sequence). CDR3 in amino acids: CASEANEQFF. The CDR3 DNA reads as TGTGCCAGCGAGGCCAATGAGCAGTTCTTC. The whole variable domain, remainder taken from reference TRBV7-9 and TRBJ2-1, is DTGVSQNPRHKITKRGQNVTFRCDPISEHNRLYWYRQTLGQGPEFLTYFQNEAQLEKSRLLSDRFSAERPKGSFSTLEIQRTEQGDSAMYLCASEANEQFFGPGTRLTVL.

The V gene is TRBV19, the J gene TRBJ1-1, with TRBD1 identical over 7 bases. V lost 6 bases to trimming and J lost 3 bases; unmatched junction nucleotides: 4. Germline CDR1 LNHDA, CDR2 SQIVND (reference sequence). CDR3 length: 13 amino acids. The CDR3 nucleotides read TGTGCCAGTAGCCGACAGGGCGACACTGAAGCTTTCTTT. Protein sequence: CASSRQGDTEAFF.

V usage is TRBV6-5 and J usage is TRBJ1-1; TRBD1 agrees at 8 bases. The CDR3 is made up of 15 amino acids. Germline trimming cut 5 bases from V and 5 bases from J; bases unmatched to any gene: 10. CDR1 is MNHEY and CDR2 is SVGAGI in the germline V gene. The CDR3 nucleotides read TGTGCCAGCAGTCCAACTGCAGGGGGCAGGACTGAAGCTTTCTTT. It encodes CASSPTAGGRTEAFF.

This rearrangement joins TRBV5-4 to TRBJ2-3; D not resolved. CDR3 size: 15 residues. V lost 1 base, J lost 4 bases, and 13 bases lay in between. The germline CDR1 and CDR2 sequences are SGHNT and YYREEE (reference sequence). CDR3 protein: CASSLRTHIADTQYF. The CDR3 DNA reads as TGTGCCAGCAGCTTGAGGACGCACATTGCAGATACGCAGTATTTT.

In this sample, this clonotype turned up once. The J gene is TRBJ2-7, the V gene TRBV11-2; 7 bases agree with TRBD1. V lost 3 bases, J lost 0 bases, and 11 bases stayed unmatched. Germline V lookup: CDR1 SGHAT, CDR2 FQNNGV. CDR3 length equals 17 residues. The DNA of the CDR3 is TGTGCCAGCAGCTTTAAAGGGACAGCCGATCTCTCCTACGAGCAGTACTTC. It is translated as CASSFKGTADLSYEQYF.

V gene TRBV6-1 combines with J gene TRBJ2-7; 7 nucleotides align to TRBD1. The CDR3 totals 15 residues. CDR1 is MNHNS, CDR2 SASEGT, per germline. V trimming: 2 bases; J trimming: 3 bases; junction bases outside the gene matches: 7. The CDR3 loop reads CASSERQGPGYEQYF. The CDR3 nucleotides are TGTGCCAGCAGTGAAAGACAGGGTCCGGGCTACGAGCAGTACTTC.

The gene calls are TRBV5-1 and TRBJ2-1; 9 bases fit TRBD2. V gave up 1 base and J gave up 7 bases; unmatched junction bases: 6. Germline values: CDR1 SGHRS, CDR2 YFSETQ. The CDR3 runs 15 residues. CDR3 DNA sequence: TGCGCCAGCAGCTTGTGGCGGGAGGGAGCGAATGAGCAGTTCTTC. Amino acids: CASSLWREGANEQFF.

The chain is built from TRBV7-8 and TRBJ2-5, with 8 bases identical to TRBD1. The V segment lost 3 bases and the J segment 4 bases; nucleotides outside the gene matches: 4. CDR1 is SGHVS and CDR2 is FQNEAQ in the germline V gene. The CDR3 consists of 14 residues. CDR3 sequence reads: CASSLLQGAETQYF. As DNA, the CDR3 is TGTGCCAGCAGCTTGCTCCAGGGGGCAGAGACCCAGTACTTC. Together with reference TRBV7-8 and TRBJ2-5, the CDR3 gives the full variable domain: GAGVSQSPRYKVAKRGQDVALRCDPISGHVSLFWYQQALGQGPEFLTYFQNEAQLDKSGLPSDRFFAERPEGSVSTLKIQRTQQEDSAVYLCASSLLQGAETQYFGPGTRLLVL.

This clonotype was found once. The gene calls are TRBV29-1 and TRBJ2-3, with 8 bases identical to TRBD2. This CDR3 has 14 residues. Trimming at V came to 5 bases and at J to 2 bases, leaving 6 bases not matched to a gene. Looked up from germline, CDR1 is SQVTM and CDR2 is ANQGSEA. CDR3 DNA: TGCAGCGTTCTCCGGGAGGGCTTCACAGATACGCAGTATTTT. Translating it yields CSVLREGFTDTQYF.

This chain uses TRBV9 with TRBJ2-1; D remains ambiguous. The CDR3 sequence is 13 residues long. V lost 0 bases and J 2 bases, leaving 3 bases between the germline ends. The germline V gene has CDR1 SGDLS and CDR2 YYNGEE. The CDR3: CASSVAAYNEQFF. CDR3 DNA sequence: TGTGCCAGCAGCGTAGCCGCCTACAATGAGCAGTTCTTC. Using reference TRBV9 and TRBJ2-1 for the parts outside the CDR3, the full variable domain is DSGVTQTPKHLITATGQRVTLRCSPRSGDLSVYWYQQSLDQGLQFLIQYYNGEERAKGNILERFSAQQFPDLHSELNLSSLELGDSALYFCASSVAAYNEQFFGPGTRLTVL.

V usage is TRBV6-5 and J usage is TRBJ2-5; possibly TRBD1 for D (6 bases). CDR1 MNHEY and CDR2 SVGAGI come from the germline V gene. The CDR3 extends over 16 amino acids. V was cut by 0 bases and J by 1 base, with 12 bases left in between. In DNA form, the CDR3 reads TGTGCCAGCAGTTACTCTCGGACAGATTCCCAAGAGACCCAGTACTTC. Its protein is CASSYSRTDSQETQYF.

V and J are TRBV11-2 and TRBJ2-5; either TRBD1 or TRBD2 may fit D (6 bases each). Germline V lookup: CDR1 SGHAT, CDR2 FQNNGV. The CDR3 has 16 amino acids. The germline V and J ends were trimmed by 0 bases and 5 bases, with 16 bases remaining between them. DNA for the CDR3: TGTGCCAGCAGCTTAGACGGCGGGACGGGGGCGGAGACCCAGTACTTC. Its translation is CASSLDGGTGAETQYF.

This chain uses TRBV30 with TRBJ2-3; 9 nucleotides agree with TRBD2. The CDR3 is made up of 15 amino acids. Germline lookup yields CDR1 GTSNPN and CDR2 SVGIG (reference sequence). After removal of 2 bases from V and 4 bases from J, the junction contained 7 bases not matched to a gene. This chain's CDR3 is CAWSWDVAGADTQYF. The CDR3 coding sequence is TGTGCCTGGAGTTGGGACGTAGCGGGAGCAGATACGCAGTATTTT. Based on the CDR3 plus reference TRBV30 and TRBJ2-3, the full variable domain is SQTIHQWPATLVQPVGSPLSLECTVEGTSNPNLYWYRQAAGRGLQLLFYSVGIGQISSEVPQNLSASRPQDRQFILSSKKLLLSDSGFYLCAWSWDVAGADTQYFGPGTRLTVL.

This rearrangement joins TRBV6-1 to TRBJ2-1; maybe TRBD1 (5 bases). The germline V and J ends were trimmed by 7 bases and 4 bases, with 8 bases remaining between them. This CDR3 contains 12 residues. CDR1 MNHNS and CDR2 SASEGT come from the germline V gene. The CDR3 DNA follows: TGTGCCAGCAAAACAGGTTACAATGAGCAGTTCTTC. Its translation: CASKTGYNEQFF.

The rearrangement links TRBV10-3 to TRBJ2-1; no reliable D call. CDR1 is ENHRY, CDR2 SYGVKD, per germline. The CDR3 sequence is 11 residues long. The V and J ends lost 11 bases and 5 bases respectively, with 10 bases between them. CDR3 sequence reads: CAASVNNEQFF. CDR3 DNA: TGTGCCGCCTCGGTCAACAATGAGCAGTTCTTC.

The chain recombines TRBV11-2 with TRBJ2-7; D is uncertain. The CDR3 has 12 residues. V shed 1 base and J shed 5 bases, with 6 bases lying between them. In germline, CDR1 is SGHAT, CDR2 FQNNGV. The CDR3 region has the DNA TGTGCCAGCAGCTTAGCCCCGAACGAGCAGTACTTC. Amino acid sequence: CASSLAPNEQYF.

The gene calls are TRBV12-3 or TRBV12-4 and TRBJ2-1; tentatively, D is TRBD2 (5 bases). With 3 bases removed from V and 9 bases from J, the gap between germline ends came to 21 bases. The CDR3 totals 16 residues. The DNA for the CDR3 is TGTGCCAGCAGTTTGGTGTCTAGCAGTCATGTCCCTGAGCAGTTCTTC. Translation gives CASSLVSSSHVPEQFF.

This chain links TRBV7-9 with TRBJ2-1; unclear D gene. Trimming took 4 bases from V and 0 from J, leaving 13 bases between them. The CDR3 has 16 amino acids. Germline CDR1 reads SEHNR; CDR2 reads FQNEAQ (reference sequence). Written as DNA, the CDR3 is TGTGCCAGCAGCTCAAGGTATAGCCTCTCCTACAATGAGCAGTTCTTC. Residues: CASSSRYSLSYNEQFF.

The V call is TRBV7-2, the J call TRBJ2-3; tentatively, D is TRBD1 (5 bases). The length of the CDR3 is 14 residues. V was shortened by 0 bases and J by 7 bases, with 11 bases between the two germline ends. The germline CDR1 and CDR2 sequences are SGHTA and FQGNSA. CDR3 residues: CASSLAGARNTQYF. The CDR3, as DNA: TGTGCCAGCAGCTTAGCTGGGGCGAGGAATACGCAGTATTTT.

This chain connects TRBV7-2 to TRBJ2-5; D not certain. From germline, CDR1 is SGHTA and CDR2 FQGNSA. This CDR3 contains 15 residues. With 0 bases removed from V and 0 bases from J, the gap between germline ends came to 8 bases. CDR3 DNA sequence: TGTGCCAGCAGCTTAGCGGGGATGTACCAAGAGACCCAGTACTTC. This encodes CASSLAGMYQETQYF.

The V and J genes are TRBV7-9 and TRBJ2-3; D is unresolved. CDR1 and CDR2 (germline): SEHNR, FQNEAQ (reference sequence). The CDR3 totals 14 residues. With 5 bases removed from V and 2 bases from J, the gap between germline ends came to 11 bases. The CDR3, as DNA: TGTGCCAGCAGCCAAGCAGTCGTCACAGATACGCAGTATTTT. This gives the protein CASSQAVVTDTQYF.

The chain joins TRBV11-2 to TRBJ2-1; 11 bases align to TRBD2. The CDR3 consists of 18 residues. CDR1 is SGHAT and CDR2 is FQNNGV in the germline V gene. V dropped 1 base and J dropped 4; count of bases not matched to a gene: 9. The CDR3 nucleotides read TGTGCCAGCAGCTTAGCCTCGGGACTAGCGGAGAAATACAATGAGCAGTTCTTC. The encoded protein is CASSLASGLAEKYNEQFF. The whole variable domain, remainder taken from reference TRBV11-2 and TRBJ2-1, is EAGVAQSPRYKIIEKRQSVAFWCNPISGHATLYWYQQILGQGPKLLIQFQNNGVVDDSQLPKDRFSAERLKGVDSTLKIQPAKLEDSAVYLCASSLASGLAEKYNEQFFGPGTRLTVL.

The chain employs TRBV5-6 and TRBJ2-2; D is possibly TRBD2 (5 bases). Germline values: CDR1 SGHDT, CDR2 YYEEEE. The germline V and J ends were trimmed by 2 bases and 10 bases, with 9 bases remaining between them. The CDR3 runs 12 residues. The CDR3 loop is CASSFAGPELFF. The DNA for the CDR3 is TGTGCCAGCAGCTTTGCGGGCCCGGAGCTGTTTTTT.

The CDR3 here is CASSFPSGGEQFF. The CDR3 DNA is TGTGCCAGCAGCTTTCCTAGCGGGGGCGAGCAGTTCTTC. The rearrangement uses TRBV7-9 and TRBJ2-1; 10 bases line up with TRBD2. The germline V gene has CDR1 SEHNR and CDR2 FQNEAQ (reference sequence). The CDR3 covers 13 residues. V lost 3 bases and J lost 10; bases outside the gene matches: 3. The full variable domain, its missing parts supplied by reference TRBV7-9 and TRBJ2-1, is DTGVSQNPRHKITKRGQNVTFRCDPISEHNRLYWYRQTLGQGPEFLTYFQNEAQLEKSRLLSDRFSAERPKGSFSTLEIQRTEQGDSAMYLCASSFPSGGEQFFGPGTRLTVL.

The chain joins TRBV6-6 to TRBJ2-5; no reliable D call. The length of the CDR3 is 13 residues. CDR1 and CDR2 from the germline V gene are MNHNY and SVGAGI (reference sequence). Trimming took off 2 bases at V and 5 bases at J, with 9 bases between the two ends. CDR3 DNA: TGTGCCAGCAGTTACAAAATGGGTGAGACCCAGTACTTC. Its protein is CASSYKMGETQYF.

The CDR3 here is CASSPTDGRTDTQYF. The CDR3 DNA is TGTGCCAGCTCTCCTACGGACGGGCGCACAGATACGCAGTATTTT. This chain links TRBV18 with TRBJ2-3; D is unresolved. The CDR3 totals 15 residues. Germline assignment: CDR1 KGHSH and CDR2 LQKENI. The V and J ends lost 6 bases and 1 base respectively, with 14 bases between them.